One T cell receptor beta chain is described in this entry. The data derive from a study of Japanese encephalitis immunity and Zika vaccine responses. About the study: Stimulation used either flavivirus-conserved or non-conserved ZIKV pools, or pre-vaccination JEV or YFV peptides. ZIKV peptides were 15-mers overlapping by 11, predicted binders below 50 nM. Study-wide results and limits: Repertoire similarity across samples was higher in JEV than YFV pre-vaccinated donors.

The germline CDR1 and CDR2 sequences are SGHRS and YFSETQ. Trimming stripped 0 bases from V and 4 bases from J, with 16 bases between. The CDR3 runs to 16 residues. CFSE-labeled PBMCs were cultured roughly 6 days with peptide pools, each at 0.8 to 1 ug/mL. Unfixed live CD56-CD19-CD16-CD3+CD4+ CFSE-low cells were sorted as proliferating CD4 T cells. One entry per CDR3 protein, called by TCRdb with MiXCR from the 5' RACE reads. Of some 450 distinct CDR3 sequences in the sample, 12% to 15% are singletons; the top ten hold approximately 30%. The rearrangement links TRBV5-1 to TRBJ2-5; D is perhaps TRBD2 (7 bases). The starting material was antigen-activated CD4+ T cells from blood, cultured, obtained during a Zika inactivated vaccine study. The sequence was obtained from an adult man who received an inactivated Zika virus vaccine. The CDR3 is CASSLDLGGRAETQYF. DNA of the CDR3: TGCGCCAGCAGCTTGGATCTCGGGGGGCGGGCAGAGACCCAGTACTTC.